This TCR beta chain was profiled in a study of blood T cell repertoires in COVID-19. Looked up from germline, CDR1 is SNHLY and CDR2 is FYNNEI. V trimming: 7 bases; J trimming: 1 base; junction bases outside the gene matches: 5. CDR3 size: 14 residues. Profiled with immunoSEQ multiplex PCR; TCRdb holds only in-frame clones, not every one. The table lists fewer than 200,000 clones, approximately 82% of them singletons. Residents of about two dozen US areas, aged about 18 to 89 years, made up the participants. Cohorts were based on clinical histories the participants reported. The specimen sequenced was PBMCs or T cells enriched from blood (not recorded which). This clonotype originated in a woman aged 50 to 65 in a cohort exposed to, infected with or recovered from COVID-19 (not recorded which). The chain uses TRBV2 and TRBJ1-1; 8 positions match TRBD1. CDR3 bases: TGTGCCAGCACCAGAGACAGGGGGAACACTGAAGCTTTCTTT. It specifies CASTRDRGNTEAFF. The full variable domain, completed using reference TRBV2 and TRBJ1-1, is EPEVTQTPSHQVTQMGQEVILRCVPISNHLYFYWYRQILGQKVEFLVSFYNNEISEKSEIFDDQFSVERPDGSNFTLKIRSTKLEDSAMYFCASTRDRGNTEAFFGQGTRLTVV.